This T cell receptor beta chain came from a study of cytotoxic CD8 clonotypes in ibrutinib-treated CLL. The CDR3 is 11 residues long. CDR1 and CDR2 (germline): DFQATT, SNEGSKA (reference sequence). This table comes from immunoSEQ multiplex PCR, and its TCRdb copy is limited to in-frame clones, with some not included. Among a few hundred thousand clones listed, roughly 70% were seen once. Only a few counts were recorded for this clone. The chain uses TRBV20-1 and TRBJ2-7; TRBD2 aligns across 10 bases. The receptor comes from a human donor with chronic lymphocytic leukemia. The source material was PBMCs, sampled after 24 months of ibrutinib treatment. CDR3 loop: CRALAGSEQYF. CDR3 DNA sequence: TGCAGGGCACTAGCGGGAAGCGAGCAGTACTTC.